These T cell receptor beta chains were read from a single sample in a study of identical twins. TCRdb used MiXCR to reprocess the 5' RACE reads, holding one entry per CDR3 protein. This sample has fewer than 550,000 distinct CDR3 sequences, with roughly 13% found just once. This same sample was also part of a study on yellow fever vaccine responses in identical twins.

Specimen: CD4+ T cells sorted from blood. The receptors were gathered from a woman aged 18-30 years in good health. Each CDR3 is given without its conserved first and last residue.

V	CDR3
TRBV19	ASEHGFSYNEQF
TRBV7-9	ASSSRPPSGAYNEQF
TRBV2	ASSEAGSPSSYEQY
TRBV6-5	ASSRASPSYNEQF
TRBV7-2	ASSLTRGGRETQY
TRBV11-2	ASSLAWGPSYEQY
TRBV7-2	ASRIAGANTGELF
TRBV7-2	ASSSRVLAGGEQY
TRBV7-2	ASSPRHLNQPQH
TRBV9	ASSTRPGQTQY
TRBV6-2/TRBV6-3	ASRTFYEQY
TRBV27	ASSFRTGLNEQY
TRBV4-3	ASSRFTTSSEELF
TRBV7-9	ASPVGSGGVLGELF
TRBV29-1	SAGPGGGEQY
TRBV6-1	ASSEGGTGGKETQY
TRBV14	ASSQSSGTKREQY
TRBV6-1	ASRQGRGSYNEQF
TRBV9	ASTVTDSGNTIY
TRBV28	ASSHLDRADQPQH
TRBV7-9	ASAGQGVAGELF
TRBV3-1	ASSQAPRGVQETQY
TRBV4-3	ASSQGGHSATGELF
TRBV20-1	SARGVAALYEQY
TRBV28	ASKAGQVEQY
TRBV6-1	ASRQRVPGQTYEQY
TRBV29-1	SVDSPTEQF
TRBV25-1	ASSEYPANTEAF
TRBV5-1	ASRLNFDYT
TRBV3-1	ASSPSLAGGRQQF
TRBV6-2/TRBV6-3	ASSNPVPGELF
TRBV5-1	ASSFDRAGTEAF
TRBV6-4	ASSQQGFGSNEQF
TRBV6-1	ASSALGARAGELF
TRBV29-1	SIRGGTNEKLF
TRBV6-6	ASKETGAETQY
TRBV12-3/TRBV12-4	ASTTDRLETQY
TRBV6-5	ASKLWQGEAGELF
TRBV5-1	ASSPRSGTGGSYEQY
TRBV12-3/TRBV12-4	ASSLTGGYNNEQF
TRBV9	ASSVDLPGPYGYT
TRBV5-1	ASSRGQGDYGYT
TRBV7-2	ASSLLMQNTEAF
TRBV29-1	SVVYGRVTGELF
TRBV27	ASSSRGLRGDGYT
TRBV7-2	ASSLLWEQF
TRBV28	ASRRTGGDEQY
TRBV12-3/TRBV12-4	ASSFRDIGNTIY